This T cell receptor beta chain was captured by sequencing in a study of blood T cell repertoires in COVID-19. Overall study: In each case, the material was cDNA or gDNA derived from T cells, B-cell-depleted T cells, or PBMCs.

Methods used by the authors: Estimated nucleated cell counts came from reference gene primer amplification. Method: immunoSEQ multiplex PCR; TCRdb's copy keeps in-frame clones and lacks some. That table gives V, J and clone size, and the DNA gave D and trimming. The profile shows fewer than 250,000 clones, around nine tenths of them singletons. This CDR3 region has 14 residues. In germline, CDR1 is SGHTA, CDR2 FQGNSA. Trimming left V 2 bases short and J 4 bases short, with 10 bases between. Sequences were obtained from peripheral blood. The chain combines TRBV7-2 with TRBJ2-3; D is unclear. The TCR comes from a woman in her sixties who had recovered from COVID-19. CDR3 bases: TGTGCCAGCAGCTTAAATATTAGCCCAGATACGCAGTATTTT. As protein: CASSLNISPDTQYF.